Listed below are T cell receptor beta chains from one sample, sequenced in a study of cytomegalovirus exposure and HLA in healthy donors. Some clones are missing from TCRdb's copy, which holds only in-frame ones; the method was immunoSEQ multiplex PCR. Found here are 140,000 to 150,000 clones, 82% of them singletons; the top ten hold around a tenth. Sequenced input: PBMCs. The receptors stem from a woman aged 55-70 years in good health and CMV-seropositive. Each CDR3 is given with its conserved first and last residue. A D gene is named only where the DNA matches it firmly. The listing skips clone size in some rows; elsewhere it reads once, few, many or a size class.

J	D	V	size	DNA	CDR3
TRBJ1-1	NA	TRBV9	NA	TGTGCCAGCAGCCATCGGGGGGGCACTGAAGCTTTCTTT	CASSHRGGTEAFF
TRBJ1-3	NA	TRBV30	NA	TGTGCCTGGAGGTTAGGAGCTGGAAACACCATATATTTT	CAWRLGAGNTIYF
TRBJ1-1	NA	TRBV4-1	NA	TGCGCCAGCAGCCATAGTCAGGGAAAGGGCACTGAAGCTTTCTTT	CASSHSQGKGTEAFF
TRBJ1-1	NA	TRBV7-2	NA	TGTGCCAGCGGTTCCCAGGGAAACACTGAAGCTTTCTTT	CASGSQGNTEAFF
TRBJ2-4	TRBD1	TRBV5-1	NA	TGCGCCAGCAGCTTGGAAGGGACAGGCAAAAACATTCAGTACTTC	CASSLEGTGKNIQYF
TRBJ2-5	TRBD2	TRBV5-1	NA	TGCGCCAGCAGCTTGGGACGGACTAGCGGATCTCAAGAGACCCAGTACTTC	CASSLGRTSGSQETQYF
TRBJ2-5	NA	TRBV29-1	NA	TGCAGCGTTCCACAAGAGACCCAGTACTTC	CSVPQETQYF
TRBJ2-4	TRBD1	TRBV7-9	NA	TGTGCCAGCAGAAAGGGACAGGGGGGGAACATTCAGTACTTC	CASRKGQGGNIQYF
TRBJ2-5	TRBD1	TRBV19	NA	TGTGCCAGTAGTATAGTACCGGCAGGGGGTGAAGAGACCCAGTACTTC	CASSIVPAGGEETQYF
TRBJ2-7	NA	TRBV4-3	NA	TGCGCCAGCAGCCTTGCCCGGGGAACCTACGAGCAGTACTTC	CASSLARGTYEQYF
TRBJ2-7	NA	TRBV5-1	NA	TGCGCCAGCAGCTTGGAGGGGTACGAGCAGTACTTC	CASSLEGYEQYF
TRBJ2-2	TRBD2	TRBV4-3	NA	TGCGCCAGCAGCCAAGATCTAGCGGGAGGGCCGTCCGGGGAGCTGTTTTTT	CASSQDLAGGPSGELFF
TRBJ2-7	NA	TRBV27	NA	TGTGCCAGCAGTGCAACAGCTTACTACGAGCAGTACTTC	CASSATAYYEQYF
TRBJ2-3	NA	TRBV7-9	NA	TGTGCCAGCAGCTTGAAGCGGAGTGCTAGCACAGATACGCAGTATTTT	CASSLKRSASTDTQYF
TRBJ1-2	NA	TRBV4-1	NA	TGCGCCAGCAGCCCACAGGGCAACTATGGCTACACCTTC	CASSPQGNYGYTF
TRBJ2-1	NA	TRBV7-6	NA	TGTGCCAGCAGCTTAGATGAGAGGCTTGAGCAGTTCTTC	CASSLDERLEQFF
TRBJ2-7	NA	TRBV29-1	NA	TGCAGCGTGGGGACTTCCTACGAGCAGTACTTC	CSVGTSYEQYF
TRBJ2-2	TRBD2	TRBV28	NA	TGTGCCAGCAGTTTAGCGGGAGGGAGGAACACCGGGGAGCTGTTTTTT	CASSLAGGRNTGELFF
TRBJ2-7	TRBD1	TRBV7-6	NA	TGTGCCAGCAGCCCCCGGACAGGGAATGTGATCGAGCAGTACTTC	CASSPRTGNVIEQYF
TRBJ1-3	NA	TRBV9	NA	TGTGCCAGCAGCTCACACAGAAACACCATATATTTT	CASSSHRNTIYF
TRBJ1-3	NA	TRBV28	NA	TGTGCCAGCAGTAGAACGACAGGTACCATATATTTT	CASSRTTGTIYF
TRBJ2-7	NA	TRBV6-6	few	TGTGCCAGCAGCCTAGACAGCAGCTCCTACGAGCAGTACTTC	CASSLDSSSYEQYF
TRBJ2-2	NA	TRBV15	once	TGTGCCACCAGCAGAAGGAGTAAGAACACCGGGGAGCTGTTTTTT	CATSRRSKNTGELFF
TRBJ2-7	NA	TRBV7-6	once	TGTGCCAGCAGCCCACAGGGAGGGGGAATCTACGAGCAGTACTTC	CASSPQGGGIYEQYF
TRBJ2-1	TRBD2	TRBV7-3	NA	TGTGCCAGCAGCTTACGGGAGCGGGACTGGGGGGGCTACAATGAGCAGTTCTTC	CASSLRERDWGGYNEQFF
TRBJ2-6	TRBD1	TRBV7-3	few	TGTGCCAGCAGCTTAATGTTAAGGACAGGGGCCTCTGGGGCCAACGTCCTGACTTTC	CASSLMLRTGASGANVLTF
TRBJ2-1	TRBD2	TRBV7-2	few	TGTGCCAGCAGCTCTAGTGTACTAGCGGGGCAGTTCTTC	CASSSSVLAGQFF
TRBJ1-5	NA	TRBV6-4	few	TGTGCCAGCAGTCGACAGGCTGAGGATCCCCAGCATTTT	CASSRQAEDPQHF
TRBJ1-1	NA	TRBV6-5	few	TGTGCCAGCAGTTCAGGGGATTACACTGAAGCTTTCTTT	CASSSGDYTEAFF
TRBJ2-3	NA	TRBV7-2	NA	TGTGCCAGCAGCCGACCGGCGGAGGATACGCAGTATTTT	CASSRPAEDTQYF
TRBJ2-1	TRBD2	TRBV10-3	NA	TGTGCCACCATGTCTGGGGGAGGGCCAGGGGAGCAGTTCTTC	CATMSGGGPGEQFF
TRBJ2-7	TRBD2	TRBV10-3	NA	TGTGCCATCAGTGATCACGGGGGGGCGGGCTACGAGCAGTACTTC	CAISDHGGAGYEQYF
TRBJ2-7	TRBD2	TRBV7-9	NA	TGTGCCAGCAGCGAGACTAGCGGGACGCACGAGCAGTACTTC	CASSETSGTHEQYF
TRBJ1-1	NA	TRBV5-4	NA	TGTGCCAGCAGCTTGGAACACCTGAACACTGAAGCTTTCTTT	CASSLEHLNTEAFF
TRBJ2-2	TRBD2	TRBV7-2	once	TGTGCCAGCAGCTCAAGCTACGGGGGGACCGGGGAGCTGTTTTTT	CASSSSYGGTGELFF
TRBJ1-5	NA	TRBV28	NA	TGTGCCAGCAGTTCCCTTTATCAGCCCCAGCATTTT	CASSSLYQPQHF
TRBJ1-1	TRBD1	TRBV7-9	NA	TGTGCCAGCAGCTCGACAGGGAGGGAAGCTTTCTTT	CASSSTGREAFF
TRBJ1-3	NA	TRBV4-2	NA	TGTGCCAGCAGCCTCTTAAGGATGGGCAGGGTGATGTCAGATGGAAACACCATATATTTT	CASSLLRMGRVMSDGNTIYF
TRBJ1-1	TRBD1	TRBV11-3	NA	TGTGCCAGCAGCTTCCCAACGACAGGGGGTACTGAAGCTTTCTTT	CASSFPTTGGTEAFF
TRBJ2-6	NA	TRBV5-1	few	TGCGCCAGCACCGTGGGGGGTTCTGGGGCCAACGTCCTGACTTTC	CASTVGGSGANVLTF
TRBJ1-2	TRBD1	TRBV29-1	once	TGCAGCGTTGAGTGGGAACAGGGGGGAGGGGACTATGGCTACACCTTC	CSVEWEQGGGDYGYTF
TRBJ2-3	NA	TRBV7-8	NA	TGTGCCAGTCTGCTTTCGCGGGGAAGCACAGATACGCAGTATTTT	CASLLSRGSTDTQYF
TRBJ1-1	NA	TRBV5-1	NA	TGCGCCAGCAGCCCGGGGGGGGCGGTGAACACTGAAGCTTTCTTT	CASSPGGAVNTEAFF
TRBJ2-7	NA	TRBV27	NA	NA	CASSTSGLAGLGSYEQYF
TRBJ2-1	TRBD2	TRBV7-2	NA	TGTGCCAGCAGCTTAGTCCCTAGCGGGAATACCTACAATGAGCAGTTCTTC	CASSLVPSGNTYNEQFF
TRBJ2-3	TRBD1	TRBV11-3	NA	TGTGCCAGCGGCCGGGACAGTGGAACAGATACGCAGTATTTT	CASGRDSGTDTQYF
TRBJ1-3	NA	TRBV21-1	NA	TGTGCCAGCAGCAAATCTAATCGAGGAAACACCATATATTTT	CASSKSNRGNTIYF